Listed here is a single T cell receptor beta chain. The antigen is unknown. Prior autoimmune disease or systemic immunosuppression barred patients. The CDR3 spans 15 residues. CDR1 LGHNA and CDR2 YSLEER come from the germline V gene. V lost 4 bases and J lost 4; bases outside the gene matches: 8. The sample originates from a study of OX40 agonist ivuxolimab in advanced cancers. Overall study: Hepatocellular carcinoma, melanoma, renal cell or head and neck cancer affected the dose-escalation patients. The study, taken as a whole, reports: Some of the lowest clonal expansion was seen in partial responders at 0.1-3.0 mg/kg. In the 0.1 to 3.0 mg/kg range, CD4+ and CD8+ blood T cells had expanded clonally by week 6.

Libraries were prepared by immunoSEQ multiplex PCR; TCRdb keeps only in-frame clonotypes and omits some of them. The sample carries around 76,000 clones, 94% recorded once. This chain connects TRBV4-3 to TRBJ1-1, with 8 nucleotides matching TRBD1. This sample comprised CD4+ or CD8+ T cells sorted from blood, obtained in a trial of the OX40 agonist ivuxolimab. The source of this sequence is an adult with an advanced solid tumor such as melanoma, head and neck, liver or kidney cancer. The CDR3 here is CASSRSTGVGTEAFF. As DNA, the CDR3 is TGCGCCAGCAGCCGATCGACAGGGGTGGGCACTGAAGCTTTCTTT.